This entry is about one TCR beta chain. Sequencing used immunoSEQ multiplex PCR; TCRdb keeps in-frame clones, though not all of them. The table includes 200,000 to 300,000 clones, 70% to 85% detected once. Between the trimmed V and J ends, which lost 5 bases and 1 base, there was a span of 12 bases. This CDR3 has 14 residues. Germline assignment: CDR1 SGHNT and CDR2 YENEEA. This specimen comes from a study of blood T cell repertoires in COVID-19. Study-wide background: Spain, Italy and the United States supplied samples that represented acute and convalescent COVID-19. PBMCs, B-cell-depleted T cells, or T cells were the source of the cDNA or gDNA that made up the material.

V gene TRBV11-3 combines with J gene TRBJ2-7; possible D gene TRBD2, 5 bases. The TCR originated in a man between 35 and 55 years old who had recovered from COVID-19. The sample consisted of peripheral blood. Here the CDR3 DNA reads TGTGCCAGCAGCATCCTAGCTGTGTCCTACGAGCAGTACTTC. This codes for CASSILAVSYEQYF. Complete variable domain (other parts from reference TRBV11-3 and TRBJ2-7): EAGVVQSPRYKIIEKKQPVAFWCNPISGHNTLYWYLQNLGQGPELLIRYENEEAVDDSQLPKDRFSAERLKGVDSTLKIQPAELGDSAVYLCASSILAVSYEQYFGPGTRLTVT.